This TCR beta chain derives from a study of beta chain features in type 1 diabetes. Across the whole study: Sorted cells from all samples, numbering about 99,000,000, were examined.

This clone appeared a few times. Its antigen is unknown. Of the isolated RNA, all was reverse transcribed, and so the sequenced material was expressed TCRB transcripts. Clones were sequenced by immunoSEQ multiplex PCR, and TCRdb holds only the in-frame ones, with some missing. Here the sample spans hundreds of thousands of clones, roughly 13% being singletons. Germline values: CDR1 MGHRA, CDR2 YSYEKL. CDR3 size: 20 residues. Trimming pared 3 bases from V and 1 base from J, leaving 24 bases between. Study findings and constraints: In every one of the four CD4+ subsets, TCRB CDR3s were moderately but significantly shorter in Type 1 diabetes patients.

Averaging about 116 mL, one heparinised blood draw came from each individual donor. This sequence joins TRBV4-1 and TRBJ2-2, with D unresolved. The sequenced sample was naive CD4+ T cells from blood. The source is a man between 18 and 35 years old with type 1 diabetes. The CDR3, as DNA: TGCGCCAGCAGCCAGCGATGGTGGAGACCCAAAGAGCTGAACACCGGGGAGCTGTTTTTT. This encodes CASSQRWWRPKELNTGELFF.